A selection of T cell receptor beta chains follows, all from one sample in a study of molecular identifiers for immune sequencing clone quantification. Each CDR3 protein gets one entry after TCRdb re-called the PCR reads with MiXCR. In the table there are about 330,000 distinct CDR3 sequences, under 25% of which are singletons. The sample consisted of naive CD8+ T cells from blood, with Jurkat cell RNA spiked in. The receptors come from a human donor in good health. Some libraries in this study had Jurkat cell RNA spiked in. Each CDR3 is given without its conserved first and last residue. Expanded clones get a size class; other rows say once, few or many, or leave the size out.

V	J	size	CDR3
TRBV4-1	TRBJ1-3	NA	ASSQEWWVAGNIIY
TRBV6-6	TRBJ1-1	many	ATASGSTEAF
TRBV29-1	TRBJ1-2	many	SATHETGPHYGYT
TRBV25-1	TRBJ2-2	few	ASEAENTGELF
TRBV27	TRBJ2-1	NA	ASSLGFGGRAGNEQF
TRBV7-9	TRBJ2-5	many	ASSSRREIQETQY
TRBV12-3/TRBV12-4	TRBJ2-1	few	ASTQSGTRVRNEQF
TRBV2	TRBJ1-2	NA	ASSEDGTTMNGYT
TRBV20-1	TRBJ2-3	NA	SARVETPTQY
TRBV20-1	TRBJ2-7	many	SARWDSYYEQY
TRBV10-3	TRBJ2-7	many	AAGSYEQY
TRBV11-2	TRBJ2-3	NA	ASSLVTSGGLITDTQY
TRBV11-2	TRBJ2-1	NA	ASSLSGSVNEQF
TRBV3-1	TRBJ2-2	many	ASSQDAQIYGELF
TRBV12-3/TRBV12-4	TRBJ1-5	many	ASTTAGLSNQPQH
TRBV20-1	TRBJ2-1	NA	SARELAGVFDEQF
TRBV20-1	TRBJ2-3	many	SASILTGTDTQY
TRBV19	TRBJ2-4	many	ASSTPNIQY
TRBV4-3	TRBJ1-3	many	ASSLDRRISGNTIY
TRBV25-1	TRBJ2-7	few	ASIGVSSYEQY
TRBV19	TRBJ1-1	NA	ASRTVEGNTEAF
TRBV7-2	TRBJ2-7	few	ASSPEVLFEQY
TRBV27	TRBJ1-2	many	ASSPGQSSYGYT
TRBV5-1	TRBJ1-1	many	ASSLMSGDTEAF
TRBV7-9	TRBJ2-5	NA	ACSADRSQETQY
TRBV9	TRBJ2-1	many	ASSETSGRYNEQF
TRBV27	TRBJ1-1	NA	ASSSGQGGGNTEAF
TRBV19	TRBJ2-1	many	ASSIEPSTGEQF
TRBV12-3/TRBV12-4	TRBJ1-2	many	ASSLIGGGANYGYT
TRBV5-3	TRBJ1-1	NA	ASSQGTGWFTEAF